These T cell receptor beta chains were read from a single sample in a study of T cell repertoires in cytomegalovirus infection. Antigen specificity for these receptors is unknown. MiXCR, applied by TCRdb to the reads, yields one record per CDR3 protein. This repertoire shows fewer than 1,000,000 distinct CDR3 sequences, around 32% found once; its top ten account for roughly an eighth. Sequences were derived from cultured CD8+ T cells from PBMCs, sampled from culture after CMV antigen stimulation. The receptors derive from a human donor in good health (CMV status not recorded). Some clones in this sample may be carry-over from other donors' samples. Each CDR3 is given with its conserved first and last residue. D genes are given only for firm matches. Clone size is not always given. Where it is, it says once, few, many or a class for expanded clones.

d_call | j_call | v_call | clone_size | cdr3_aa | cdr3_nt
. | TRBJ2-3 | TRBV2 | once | CASSEWGQYTDTQYF | TGTGCCAGCAGTGAATGGGGGCAGTACACAGATACGCAGTATTTT
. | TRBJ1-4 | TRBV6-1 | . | CASIWEKLFF | TGTGCCAGCATATGGGAAAAACTGTTTTTT
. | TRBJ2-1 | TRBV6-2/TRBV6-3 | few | CASSYPALWGEQFF | TGTGCCAGCAGTTACCCTGCTCTTTGGGGTGAGCAGTTCTTC
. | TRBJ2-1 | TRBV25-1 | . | CASSQRDGSSYNEQFF | TGTGCCAGCAGCCAACGGGACGGGAGCTCCTACAATGAGCAGTTCTTC
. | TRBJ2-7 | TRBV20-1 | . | CSARPLYEQYF | TGCAGTGCTAGACCCCTTTACGAGCAGTACTTC
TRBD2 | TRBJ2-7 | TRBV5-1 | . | CASTYSPGGTYEQYF | TGCGCCAGCACCTATAGTCCGGGGGGAACCTACGAGCAGTACTTC
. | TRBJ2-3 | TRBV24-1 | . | CATSDFFRPDTQYF | TGTGCCACCAGTGATTTTTTTCGCCCCGATACGCAGTATTTT
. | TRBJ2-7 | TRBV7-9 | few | CASTYGTLYEQYF | TGTGCCAGCACTTACGGGACTCTCTACGAGCAGTACTTC
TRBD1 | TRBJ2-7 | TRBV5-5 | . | CASSSRDRGFGEQYF | TGTGCCAGCAGTAGCCGGGACAGGGGTTTTGGCGAGCAGTACTTC
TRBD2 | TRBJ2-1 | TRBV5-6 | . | CASSRGGQEQFF | TGTGCCAGCAGCCGGGGGGGACAAGAGCAGTTCTTC
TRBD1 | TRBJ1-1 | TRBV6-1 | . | CASRPLGQGVFTEAFF | TGTGCCAGCAGGCCTCTAGGGCAGGGGGTCTTCACTGAAGCTTTCTTT
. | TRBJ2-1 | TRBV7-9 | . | CASIPALSYNEQFF | TGTGCCAGCATCCCGGCTTTGTCCTACAATGAGCAGTTCTTC
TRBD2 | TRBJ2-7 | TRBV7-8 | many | CASTPGGTYYEQYF | TGTGCCAGCACCCCGGGAGGGACCTACTACGAGCAGTACTTC
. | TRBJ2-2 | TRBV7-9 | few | CASSRGTARGNTGELFF | TGTGCCAGCAGCCGCGGGACCGCCCGAGGGAACACCGGGGAGCTGTTTTTT
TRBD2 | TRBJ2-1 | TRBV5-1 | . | CANSATSGGPPYNEQFF | TGCGCCAACAGCGCCACTAGCGGGGGGCCTCCCTACAATGAGCAGTTCTTC
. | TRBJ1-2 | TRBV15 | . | CATSRNSGFYGYTF | TGTGCCACCAGCAGAAATTCCGGGTTCTATGGCTACACCTTC
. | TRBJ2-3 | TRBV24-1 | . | CATSEPPADTQYF | TGTGCCACCAGTGAACCCCCGGCAGATACGCAGTATTTT
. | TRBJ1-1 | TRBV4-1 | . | CASSQMGAGKPEAFF | TGCGCCAGCAGCCAAATGGGGGCCGGTAAACCTGAAGCTTTCTTT
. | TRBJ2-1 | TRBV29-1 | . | CSVVGAYNEQFF | TGCAGCGTTGTAGGGGCCTACAATGAGCAGTTCTTC
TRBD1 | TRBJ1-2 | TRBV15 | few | CATSRDRGDYGYTF | TGTGCCACCAGCAGGGACAGGGGCGATTATGGCTACACCTTC
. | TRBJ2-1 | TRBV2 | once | CASMNDNEQFF | TGTGCCAGCATGAATGACAATGAGCAGTTCTTC
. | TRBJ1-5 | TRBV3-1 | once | CASSQDKNGQPQHF | TGTGCCAGCAGCCAAGATAAAAACGGCCAGCCCCAGCATTTT
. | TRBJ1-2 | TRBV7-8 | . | CASSPRFGDYGYTF | TGTGCCAGCAGCCCCCGGTTCGGCGACTATGGCTACACCTTC
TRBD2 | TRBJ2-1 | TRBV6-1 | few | CASSEPLELAGANYNEQFF | TGTGCCAGCAGTGAACCCCTCGAGTTAGCGGGGGCCAACTACAATGAGCAGTTCTTC
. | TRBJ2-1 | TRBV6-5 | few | CASAERQQKNEQFF | TGTGCCAGCGCTGAGAGACAGCAAAAAAATGAGCAGTTCTTC